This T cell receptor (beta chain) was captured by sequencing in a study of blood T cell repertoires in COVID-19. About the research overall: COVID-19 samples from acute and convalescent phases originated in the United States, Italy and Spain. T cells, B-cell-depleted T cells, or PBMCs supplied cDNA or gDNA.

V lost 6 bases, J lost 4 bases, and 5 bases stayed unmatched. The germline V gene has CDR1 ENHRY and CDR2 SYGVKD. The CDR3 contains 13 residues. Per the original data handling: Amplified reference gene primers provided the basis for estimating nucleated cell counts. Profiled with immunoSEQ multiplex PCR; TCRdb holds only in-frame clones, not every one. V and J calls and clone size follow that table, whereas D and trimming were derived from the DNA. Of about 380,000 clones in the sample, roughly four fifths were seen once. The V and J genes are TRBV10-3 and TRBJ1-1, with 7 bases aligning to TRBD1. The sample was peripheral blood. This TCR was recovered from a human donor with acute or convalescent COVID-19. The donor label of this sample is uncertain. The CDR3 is CAIRQGQSTEAFF. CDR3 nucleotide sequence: TGTGCCATCAGACAGGGGCAGAGCACTGAAGCTTTCTTT.